A selection of T cell receptor beta chains follows, all from one sample in a study of blood T cell repertoires in COVID-19. Only in-frame clones appear in the TCRdb table, and some are missing; sequencing was by immunoSEQ multiplex PCR. Here the sample spans about 130,000 clones, around 83% being singletons. Sequencing input: peripheral blood. These receptors came from a man aged 60 to 75 with acute or convalescent COVID-19. Both conserved end residues are part of each CDR3. The order of the fields is D gene, V gene, J gene, clone size, CDR3 DNA, CDR3 protein. The D gene is left open where the match is weak. Only some rows state a clone size, as once, few, many or a class for expanded clones.

d_call: NA
v_call: TRBV14
j_call: TRBJ2-2
clone_size: NA
cdr3_nt: TGTGCCAGCAGCCAATTCGGGAACACCGGGGAGCTGTTTTTT
cdr3_aa: CASSQFGNTGELFF

d_call: NA
v_call: TRBV10-3
j_call: TRBJ1-2
clone_size: NA
cdr3_nt: TGTGCCATCAGTGAGGCAGGCCGGAACTATGGCTACACCTTC
cdr3_aa: CAISEAGRNYGYTF

d_call: TRBD2
v_call: TRBV18
j_call: TRBJ2-1
clone_size: NA
cdr3_nt: TGTGCCAGCTCACCGGGACTAGCGGGTACCTACAATGAGCAGTTCTTC
cdr3_aa: CASSPGLAGTYNEQFF

d_call: NA
v_call: TRBV12-3/TRBV12-4
j_call: TRBJ1-1
clone_size: NA
cdr3_nt: TGTGCCAGCAGCTCTCGGGGCACTGAAGCTTTCTTT
cdr3_aa: CASSSRGTEAFF

d_call: TRBD2
v_call: TRBV5-1
j_call: TRBJ2-2
clone_size: NA
cdr3_nt: TGCGCCAGCAGCTTAATAGCGGGAGGTACCGGGGAGCTGTTTTTT
cdr3_aa: CASSLIAGGTGELFF

d_call: NA
v_call: TRBV28
j_call: TRBJ2-7
clone_size: NA
cdr3_nt: TGTGCCAGCAGTTCCCTCAGATACGAGCAGTACTTC
cdr3_aa: CASSSLRYEQYF

d_call: NA
v_call: TRBV11-2
j_call: TRBJ2-1
clone_size: NA
cdr3_nt: TGTGCCAGCAGCTTAGGGAGTGAGCAGTTCTTC
cdr3_aa: CASSLGSEQFF

d_call: NA
v_call: TRBV30
j_call: TRBJ2-1
clone_size: few
cdr3_nt: TGTGCCTGGAGCCAGCCGGGGGGCGTAATCTATGAGCAGTTCTTC
cdr3_aa: CAWSQPGGVIYEQFF

d_call: TRBD2
v_call: TRBV5-1
j_call: TRBJ2-2
clone_size: NA
cdr3_nt: TGCGCCAGCAGCTTCTCCAGCGGGAACGCGAACACCGGGGAGCTGTTTTTT
cdr3_aa: CASSFSSGNANTGELFF

d_call: TRBD1
v_call: TRBV18
j_call: TRBJ1-4
clone_size: NA
cdr3_nt: TGTGCCAGCTCTCCCGGACAGGATGAAAAACTGTTTTTT
cdr3_aa: CASSPGQDEKLFF

d_call: TRBD1
v_call: TRBV30
j_call: TRBJ2-7
clone_size: NA
cdr3_nt: TGTGCCTGGCAGTACCGACAGGGACACGAGCAGTACTTC
cdr3_aa: CAWQYRQGHEQYF

d_call: NA
v_call: TRBV28
j_call: TRBJ1-2
clone_size: NA
cdr3_nt: TGTGCCAGCAGCTCACAATACTATGGCTACACCTTC
cdr3_aa: CASSSQYYGYTF

d_call: NA
v_call: TRBV2
j_call: TRBJ1-6
clone_size: few
cdr3_nt: TGTGCCACCCGACCGGGGCAGGGGAACTCACCCCTCCACTTT
cdr3_aa: CATRPGQGNSPLHF

d_call: NA
v_call: TRBV6-4
j_call: TRBJ1-6
clone_size: NA
cdr3_nt: TGTGCCAGCAGCCACAACAGGAATTCACCCCTCCACTTT
cdr3_aa: CASSHNRNSPLHF

d_call: NA
v_call: TRBV28
j_call: TRBJ1-5
clone_size: NA
cdr3_nt: TGTGCCAGCACCCGGAGGTTTGGCAATCAGCCCCAGCATTTT
cdr3_aa: CASTRRFGNQPQHF